This is a list of T cell receptor beta chains from one sample in a study of neoadjuvant anti-PD-1 for oral cavity cancer. TCRdb keeps only in-frame clones here, not all; method: immunoSEQ multiplex PCR. The table records approximately 72,000 clones, 80% to 90% of them present only once. Sequencing used PBMCs, obtained before nivolumab (anti-PD-1) treatment. The receptors here all came from a person between 40 and 79 years old with oral cavity squamous cell carcinoma. CDR3s leave out the opening cysteine and the closing phenylalanine or tryptophan.

TRBV15 | ATSPGPAYEQY
TRBV7-9 | ASSPEVAGGQNIQY
TRBV7-3 | ASSLNPASTDTQY
TRBV7-3 | ASSLSSVRGKNIQY
TRBV6-1 | ASSGDRAPYNSPLH
TRBV28 | ASSPPSGRSQETQY
TRBV2 | ASSGLGRGTQY
TRBV4-2 | ASSPLFKGRREAYGYT
TRBV6-4 | ASSDTAGGYGYT
TRBV5-1 | ASSSNGGLNEQF
TRBV30 | AWSVRGTANGYT
TRBV28 | ASSSLGVMNTEAF
TRBV11-2 | ASSIRAGSGANEQF
TRBV5-1 | ATRTGATNTGELF
TRBV4-1 | ASSHPFGGSGESTDTQY
TRBV7-3 | ASSQNPGSSYEQY
TRBV20-1 | SARLEYEQY
TRBV2 | ASRKTGGDTEAF
TRBV19 | ASSIESGHEQY
TRBV2 | ASSVRGSVTEAF
TRBV4-1 | ASSQVNMGLAGGEQY
TRBV4-1 | ASSQARGTGRTEAF
TRBV4-2 | ASSPRDRGENEQF
TRBV6-6 | ASSPPRRTNQPQH